This T cell receptor beta chain is from a study of blood T cell repertoires in COVID-19 (dated by TCRdb to the early 2020s). About the investigation overall: Samples covering the acute and convalescent phases of COVID-19 were provided by collaborators in the United States, Italy and Spain. The repertoires were made available in a free public database intended to serve as a resource for research on the immune response to SARS-CoV-2. Where available, HLA class I and class II types were obtained from metadata supplied by the sample provider rather than from assay-based typing. The samples were drawn from the first 160 participants of the ongoing ImmuneRACE study and from over 950 subjects provided by 6 global collaborators. The sample metadata nearly always contained a de-identified subject ID, COVID-19 status, age in years and sex. The dataset comprised deeply sampled blood TCRbeta repertoires from subjects exposed to, actively infected with, or recovered from COVID-19. The prospective study material was composed of cDNA or gDNA derived from T cells, B-cell-depleted T cells, or PBMCs.

TCRbeta CDR3 regions were amplified from genomic DNA using the immunoSEQ Assay, a bias-controlled multiplex PCR. On the study's bioinformatics: Nucleated cell counts per sample were estimated from amplification of reference gene primers within the assay. Sequence reads were collapsed and filtered to measure the absolute abundance of every unique TCRbeta CDR3 rearrangement. For each sample, productive Simpson clonality was calculated as the square root of Simpson's diversity index over productive rearrangements. This immuneACCESS table, as held by TCRdb, lists in-frame sequences with V and J called but not all clones. Of the missing ones, under half trace to an unresolved V gene in checked studies; the others have no known cause. V and J calls and clone size are those listed in that table; D and trimming were worked out from the DNA. Here the sample has roughly 320,000 clones; roughly 91% occur a single time. Together, the top ten hold less than 2% of the sample.

What the study reported, not specific to this receptor: Clinical and demographic metadata were provided uncurated, with the amount varying by source and participant.

The CDR3 covers 14 residues, taking in both the cysteine and the phenylalanine. Only CDR3 DNA is held: 42 bases, read in frame from base 1. The germline V gene (reference sequence) specifies LGHDT as CDR1 and YNNKEL as CDR2. Trimmed from V: 2 bases; trimmed from J: 3 bases; junction bases lacking a gene match: 3. As regards this clone: Its antigen specificity is not known. Per-base quality was not reported, and no clone a single base away is much larger than it.

One collaborating source in Seattle enrolled patients during active infection and followed them longitudinally through the course of disease. The collaborating institutions used their own protocols to collect whole blood in K2EDTA tubes. For TCRbeta analysis, collaborators shipped samples as frozen whole blood, isolated PBMCs, or DNA extracted from either of those sample types. The sequence derives from a woman aged 30 to 39 with COVID-19, enrolled during active disease. Sequenced sample: peripheral blood. The sequence joins TRBV3-1 (or the pseudogene TRBV3-2) to TRBJ2-7; 8 bases in between match TRBD1. The nucleotide sequence is TGTGCCAGCAGCCAAAGGGGGACAGGCTACGAGCAGTACTTC. Its protein reads: CASSQRGTGYEQYF.